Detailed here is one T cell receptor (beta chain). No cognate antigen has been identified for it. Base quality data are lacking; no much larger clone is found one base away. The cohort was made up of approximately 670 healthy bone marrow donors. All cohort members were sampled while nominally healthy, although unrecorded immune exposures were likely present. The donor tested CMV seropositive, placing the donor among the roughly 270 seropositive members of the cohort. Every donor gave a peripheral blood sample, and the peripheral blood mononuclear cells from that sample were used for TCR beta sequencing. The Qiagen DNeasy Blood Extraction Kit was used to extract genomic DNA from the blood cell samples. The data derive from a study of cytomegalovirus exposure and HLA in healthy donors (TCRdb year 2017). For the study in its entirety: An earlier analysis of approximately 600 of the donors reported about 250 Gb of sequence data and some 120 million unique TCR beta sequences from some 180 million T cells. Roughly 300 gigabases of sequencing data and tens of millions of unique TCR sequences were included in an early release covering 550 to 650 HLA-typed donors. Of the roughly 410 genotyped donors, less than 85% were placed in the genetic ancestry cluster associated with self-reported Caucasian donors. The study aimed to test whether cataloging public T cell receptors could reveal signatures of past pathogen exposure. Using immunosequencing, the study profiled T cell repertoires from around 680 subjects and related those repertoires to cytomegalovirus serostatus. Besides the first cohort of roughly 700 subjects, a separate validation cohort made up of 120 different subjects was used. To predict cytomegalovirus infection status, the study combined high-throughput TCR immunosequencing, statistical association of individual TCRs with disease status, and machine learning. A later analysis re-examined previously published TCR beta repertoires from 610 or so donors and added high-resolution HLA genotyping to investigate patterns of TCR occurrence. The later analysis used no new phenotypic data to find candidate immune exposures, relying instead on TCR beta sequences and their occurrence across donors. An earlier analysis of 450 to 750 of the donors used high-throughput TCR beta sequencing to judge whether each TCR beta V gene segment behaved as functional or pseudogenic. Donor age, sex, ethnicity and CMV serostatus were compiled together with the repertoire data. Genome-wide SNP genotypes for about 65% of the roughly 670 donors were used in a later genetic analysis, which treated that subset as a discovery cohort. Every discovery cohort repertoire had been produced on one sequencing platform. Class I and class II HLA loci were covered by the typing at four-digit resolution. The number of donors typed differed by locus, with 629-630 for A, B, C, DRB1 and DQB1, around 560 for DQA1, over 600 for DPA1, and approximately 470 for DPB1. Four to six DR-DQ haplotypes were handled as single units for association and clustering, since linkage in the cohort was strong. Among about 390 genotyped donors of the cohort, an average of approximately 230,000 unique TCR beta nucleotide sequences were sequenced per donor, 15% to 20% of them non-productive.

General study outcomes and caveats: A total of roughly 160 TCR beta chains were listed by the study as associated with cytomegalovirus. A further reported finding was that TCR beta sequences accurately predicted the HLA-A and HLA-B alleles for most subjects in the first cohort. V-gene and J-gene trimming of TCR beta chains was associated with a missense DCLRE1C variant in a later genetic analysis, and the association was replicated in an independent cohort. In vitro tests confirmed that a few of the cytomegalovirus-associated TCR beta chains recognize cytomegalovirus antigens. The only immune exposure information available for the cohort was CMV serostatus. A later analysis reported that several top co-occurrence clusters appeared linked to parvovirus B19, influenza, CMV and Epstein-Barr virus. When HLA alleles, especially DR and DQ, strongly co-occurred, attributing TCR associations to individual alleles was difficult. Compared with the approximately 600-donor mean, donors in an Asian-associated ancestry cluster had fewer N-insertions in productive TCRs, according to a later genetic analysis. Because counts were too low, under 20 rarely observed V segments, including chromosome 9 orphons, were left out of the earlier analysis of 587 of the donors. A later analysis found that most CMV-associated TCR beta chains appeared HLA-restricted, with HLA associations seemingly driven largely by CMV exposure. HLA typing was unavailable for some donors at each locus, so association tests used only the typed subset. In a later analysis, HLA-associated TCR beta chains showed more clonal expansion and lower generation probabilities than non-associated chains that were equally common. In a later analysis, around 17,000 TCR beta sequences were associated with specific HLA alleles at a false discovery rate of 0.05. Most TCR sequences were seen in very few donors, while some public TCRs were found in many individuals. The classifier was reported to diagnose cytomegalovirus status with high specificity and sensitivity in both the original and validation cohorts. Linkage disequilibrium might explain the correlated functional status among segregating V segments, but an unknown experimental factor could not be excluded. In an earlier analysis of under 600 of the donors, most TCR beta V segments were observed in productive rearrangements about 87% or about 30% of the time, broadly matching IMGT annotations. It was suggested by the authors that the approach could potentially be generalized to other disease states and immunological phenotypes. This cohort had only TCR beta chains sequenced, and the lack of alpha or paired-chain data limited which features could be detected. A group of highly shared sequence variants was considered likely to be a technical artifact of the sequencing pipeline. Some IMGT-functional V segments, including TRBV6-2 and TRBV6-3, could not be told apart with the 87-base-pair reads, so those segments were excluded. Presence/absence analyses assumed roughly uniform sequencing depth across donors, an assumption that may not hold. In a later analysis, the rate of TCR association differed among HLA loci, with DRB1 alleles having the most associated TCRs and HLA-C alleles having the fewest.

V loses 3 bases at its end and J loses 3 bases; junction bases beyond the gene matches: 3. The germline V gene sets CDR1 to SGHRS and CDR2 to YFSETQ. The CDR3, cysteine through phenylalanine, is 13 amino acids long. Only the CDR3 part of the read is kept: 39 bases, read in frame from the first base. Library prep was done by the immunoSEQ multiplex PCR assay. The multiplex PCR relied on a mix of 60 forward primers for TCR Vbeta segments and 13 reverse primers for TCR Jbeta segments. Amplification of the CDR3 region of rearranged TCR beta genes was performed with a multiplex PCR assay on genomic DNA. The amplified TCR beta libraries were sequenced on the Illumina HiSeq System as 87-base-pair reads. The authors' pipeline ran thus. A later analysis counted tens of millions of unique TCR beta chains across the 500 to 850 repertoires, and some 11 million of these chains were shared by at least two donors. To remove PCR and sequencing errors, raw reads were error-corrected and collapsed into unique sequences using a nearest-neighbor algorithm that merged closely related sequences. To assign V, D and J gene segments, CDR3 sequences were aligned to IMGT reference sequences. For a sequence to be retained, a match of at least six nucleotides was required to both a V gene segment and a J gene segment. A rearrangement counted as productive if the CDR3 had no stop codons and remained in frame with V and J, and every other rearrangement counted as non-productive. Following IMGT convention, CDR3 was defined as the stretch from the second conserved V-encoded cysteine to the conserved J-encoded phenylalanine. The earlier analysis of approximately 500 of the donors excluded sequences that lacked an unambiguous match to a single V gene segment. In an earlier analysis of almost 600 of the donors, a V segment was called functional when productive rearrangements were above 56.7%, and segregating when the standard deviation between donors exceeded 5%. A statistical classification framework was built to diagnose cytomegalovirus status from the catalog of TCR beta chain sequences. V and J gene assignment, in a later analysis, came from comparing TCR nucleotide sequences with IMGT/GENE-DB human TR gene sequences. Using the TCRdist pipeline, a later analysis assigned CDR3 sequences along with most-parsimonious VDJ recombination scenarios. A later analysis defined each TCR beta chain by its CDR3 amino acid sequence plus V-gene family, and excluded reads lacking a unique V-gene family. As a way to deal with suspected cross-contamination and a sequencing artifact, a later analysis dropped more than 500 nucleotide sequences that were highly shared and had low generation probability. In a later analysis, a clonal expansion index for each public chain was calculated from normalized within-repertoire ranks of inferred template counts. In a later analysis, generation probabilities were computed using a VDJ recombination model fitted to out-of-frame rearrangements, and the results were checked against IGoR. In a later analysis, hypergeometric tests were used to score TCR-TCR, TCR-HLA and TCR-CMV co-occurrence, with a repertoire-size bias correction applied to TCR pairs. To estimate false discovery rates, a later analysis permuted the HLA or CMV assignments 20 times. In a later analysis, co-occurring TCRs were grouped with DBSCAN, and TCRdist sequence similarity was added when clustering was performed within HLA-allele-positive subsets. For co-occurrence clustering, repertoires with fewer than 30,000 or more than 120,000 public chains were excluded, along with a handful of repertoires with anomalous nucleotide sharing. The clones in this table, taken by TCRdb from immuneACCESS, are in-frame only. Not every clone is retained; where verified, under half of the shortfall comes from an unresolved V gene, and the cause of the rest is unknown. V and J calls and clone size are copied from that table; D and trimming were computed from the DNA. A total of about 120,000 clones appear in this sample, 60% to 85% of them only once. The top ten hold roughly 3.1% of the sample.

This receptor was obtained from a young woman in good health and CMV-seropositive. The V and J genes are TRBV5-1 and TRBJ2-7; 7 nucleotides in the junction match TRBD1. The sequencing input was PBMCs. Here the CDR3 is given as CASSSTGNYEQYF. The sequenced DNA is TGCGCCAGCAGCTCGACAGGGAACTACGAGCAGTACTTC.